The rows below give T cell receptor beta chains drawn from one sample of a study of cytomegalovirus exposure and HLA in healthy donors. Here immunoSEQ multiplex PCR was the method, and the copy in TCRdb shows in-frame clones only, minus some. The table has 95,000 to 100,000 clones, 65% to 85% seen once. Sequenced: PBMCs. All receptors come from a woman between 40 and 55 years old in good health and CMV-seronegative. Each CDR3 is given with its conserved first and last residue. Each record gives: clone size, V gene, J gene, D gene, CDR3 DNA, CDR3 protein. The D gene is left open where the match is weak. Expanded clones get a size class; other rows say once, few or many, or leave the size out.

NA	TRBV6-6	TRBJ2-7	TRBD2	TGTGCCAGCAGTTACAGGCGGGAGAGACCCTACGAGCAGTACTTC	CASSYRRERPYEQYF
NA	TRBV28	TRBJ2-3	TRBD2	TGTGCCACACATACCCTCGTCCCAGCGGGACTAGACACAGATACGCAGTATTTT	CATHTLVPAGLDTDTQYF
few	TRBV9	TRBJ2-3	TRBD2	TGTGCCAGCAGCGCTCTAGCGGGAAGTAGCACAGATACGCAGTATTTT	CASSALAGSSTDTQYF
NA	TRBV4-2	TRBJ2-1	TRBD2	TGTGCCAGCAGCCAAGACATCGGCGGGGGGCCCCCGTACAATGAGCAGTTCTTC	CASSQDIGGGPPYNEQFF
NA	TRBV9	TRBJ1-2	NA	TGTGCCAGCAGCACAACAGGGTTTGGCTACACCTTC	CASSTTGFGYTF
NA	TRBV6-5	TRBJ2-1	NA	TGTGCCAGCAGAACTACCAGCTCCTACAATGAGCAGTTCTTC	CASRTTSSYNEQFF
NA	TRBV29-1	TRBJ2-5	NA	TGCAGCGCCCTTCAAGAGACCCAGTACTTC	CSALQETQYF
NA	TRBV4-2	TRBJ1-4	NA	TGTGCGACCAGCCCGAGGGCCATAGGGGAAAAACTGTTTTTT	CATSPRAIGEKLFF
NA	TRBV5-6	TRBJ2-6	TRBD2	TGTGCCAGCAGCTCCCGAGGGGCGGGGGCTGGGGCCAACGTCCTGACTTTC	CASSSRGAGAGANVLTF
NA	TRBV7-8	TRBJ2-1	NA	TGTGCCAGCAATTTTGGGAGGGGGGTTTACAATGAGCAGTTCTTC	CASNFGRGVYNEQFF
few	TRBV30	TRBJ1-2	NA	TGTGCCTGCCGGGACACCACTAACTATGGCTACACCTTC	CACRDTTNYGYTF
NA	TRBV28	TRBJ1-2	NA	TGTGCCAGCAGTTCCCGGAGGGACTATGGCTACACCTTC	CASSSRRDYGYTF
NA	TRBV6-1	TRBJ1-6	NA	TGTGCCAGCCATGAGTATAATTCACCCCTCCACTTT	CASHEYNSPLHF
NA	TRBV9	TRBJ1-1	NA	TGTGCCAGCAGCGGCAGGGGTCACCACACTGAAGCTTTCTTT	CASSGRGHHTEAFF
NA	TRBV5-8	TRBJ1-5	NA	TGTGCCAGCAGCGTGGAAGGGGTTAGCAATCAGCCCCAGCATTTT	CASSVEGVSNQPQHF
NA	TRBV6-5	TRBJ2-1	NA	TGTGCCAGCAGTCCGGACAGCCTTCTAGGGGATGAGCAGTTCTTC	CASSPDSLLGDEQFF
NA	TRBV2	TRBJ1-4	NA	TGTGCCAGCAGGAGGACAGTCTCGAATGAAAAACTGTTTTTT	CASRRTVSNEKLFF
NA	TRBV2	TRBJ1-5	TRBD1	TGTGCCAGCAGTGAAGGCCAGGGGGTCAATCAGCCCCAGCATTTT	CASSEGQGVNQPQHF
once	TRBV19	TRBJ1-1	NA	TGTGCCAGTATCGCTGTGGCAGGCTCTGCAAACACTGAAGCTTTCTTT	CASIAVAGSANTEAFF
few	TRBV7-3	TRBJ2-2	NA	TGTGCCAGCAGCTTAACAGCACCCGCGAACACCGGGGAGCTGTTTTTT	CASSLTAPANTGELFF
NA	TRBV19	TRBJ2-7	TRBD2	TGTGCCAGTAGTACTAGCGGGGGGGCCTACGAGCAGTACTTC	CASSTSGGAYEQYF
few	TRBV11-2	TRBJ1-2	TRBD1	TGTGCCAGCAGCGCGATTAGGACAGGGACCAACGAAGATGGCTACACCTTC	CASSAIRTGTNEDGYTF
NA	TRBV30	TRBJ1-6	NA	TGTGCCTGGAGGAGAGGAACAACCAATTCACCCCTCCACTTT	CAWRRGTTNSPLHF
NA	TRBV6-5	TRBJ2-3	TRBD2	TGTGCCAGCAGTTACACTAGCGGGGACACAGATACGCAGTATTTT	CASSYTSGDTDTQYF
NA	TRBV11-2	TRBJ2-7	TRBD1	TGTGCCAGCAGCTTGAGGGACAGGCCTTTCTACGAGCAGTACTTC	CASSLRDRPFYEQYF
few	TRBV19	TRBJ2-5	NA	TGTGCCAGTAGTCTCCGGAGGGGGGCGGGAGAGGAGACCCAGTACTTC	CASSLRRGAGEETQYF
NA	TRBV19	TRBJ1-1	NA	TGTGCCAGTAGTATCCAGGCTAACACTGAAGCTTTCTTT	CASSIQANTEAFF
NA	TRBV5-1	TRBJ2-2	NA	TGCGCCAGCAGATCCACGAACACCGGGGAGCTGTTTTTT	CASRSTNTGELFF
NA	TRBV5-4	TRBJ1-1	NA	TGTGCCAGCAGCTCGGAGCAGGGGATCACTGAAGCTTTCTTT	CASSSEQGITEAFF
NA	TRBV28	TRBJ2-2	TRBD2	TGTGCCAGCAGTTTACTCATTGCACCACTAGCGGGAGGGCCTAACACCGGGGAGCTGTTTTTT	CASSLLIAPLAGGPNTGELFF
NA	TRBV2	TRBJ2-2	NA	TGTGCCAGCAGGGAAGGGAGTGTGGGCACCGGGGAGCTGTTTTTT	CASREGSVGTGELFF
NA	TRBV14	TRBJ2-7	TRBD2	TGTGCCAGCAGCCAACTAAGACTAGCGGAGTCCTACGAGCAGTACTTC	CASSQLRLAESYEQYF
few	TRBV7-3	TRBJ2-3	NA	TGTGCCAGCAGCTTACGTTTCGGAGCGGATACGCAGTATTTT	CASSLRFGADTQYF
NA	TRBV18	TRBJ2-2	NA	TGTGCCAGCTCACCTTCGGGAAGGACCAACACCGGGGAGCTGTTTTTT	CASSPSGRTNTGELFF
few	TRBV19	TRBJ2-2	NA	TGTGCCAGTAGAGGGGTGTCGGGAGTACCCGGGGAGCTGTTTTTT	CASRGVSGVPGELFF
NA	TRBV7-9	TRBJ2-2	TRBD2	TGTGCCAGCGGCGGGCGAAGGATAGCGGGAGTCTATGACACCGGGGAGCTGTTTTTT	CASGGRRIAGVYDTGELFF